This T cell receptor (beta chain) was captured by sequencing in a study of neoadjuvant anti-PD-1 for oral cavity cancer. Notes on the study in general: PBMC Gini-index clonality exceeded responders' in non-responders post-nivolumab. Treg/Th17 ratio rose with pretreatment blood and fell with post-treatment tumor TCRbeta clonality.

A note on this clone: No antigen is known for it.

From germline, CDR1 is SGHNT and CDR2 YYREEE (reference sequence). Trimming removed 0 bases from V and 5 bases from J, with 8 bases in between. The CDR3 sequence is 13 residues long. Stage II-IVA oral cavity squamous cell carcinoma was new and untreated by systemic or radiation therapy. Patients had HPV-negative, locally advanced oral cavity squamous cell carcinoma. Profiled with immunoSEQ multiplex PCR; TCRdb holds only in-frame clones, not every one. The sample lists over 13,000 clones, around 70% occurring once. The chain recombines TRBV5-4 with TRBJ2-5, with a weak D call TRBD2 (6 bases). The sequence was collected from a person between 40 and 80 years old with oral cavity squamous cell carcinoma. This sample comprised PBMCs, obtained before nivolumab (anti-PD-1) treatment. The CDR3 nucleotides read TGTGCCAGCAGCTTGGGGGGGGTGGAGACCCAGTACTTC. It specifies CASSLGGVETQYF.